Following are 22 T cell receptor beta chains from one sample sequenced in a study of blood T cell repertoires in COVID-19. Produced via immunoSEQ multiplex PCR; TCRdb's table is partial and in-frame only. The sample contains tens of thousands of clones, over 85% of which appear only once. The sequenced sample consisted of peripheral blood. Receptors were obtained from a man in his forties or fifties with acute or convalescent COVID-19.

The chain links TRBV29-1 to TRBJ1-1; TRBD1 aligns across 8 bases. This CDR3 contains 15 residues. The V and J ends lost 3 bases and 1 base, in that order; junction bases with no gene match: 7. Per the germline V gene, CDR1 is SQVTM and CDR2 is ANQGSEA. The CDR3 DNA reads as TGCAGCGTTGATGGAAGGACAGGGACGAACACTGAAGCTTTCTTT. This gives the protein CSVDGRTGTNTEAFF.

The chain recombines TRBV27 with TRBJ1-5; 7 bases map to TRBD1. The V segment lost 6 bases and the J segment 6 bases; nucleotides outside the gene matches: 2. The CDR3 is 12 residues long. Germline loops: CDR1 MNHEY, CDR2 SMNVEV (reference sequence). CDR3 in DNA: TGTGCCAGCAGCACAGGGGCTCAGCCCCAGCATTTT. It codes for CASSTGAQPQHF.

This clone was observed once. The chain couples TRBV28 to TRBJ1-1, with a possible D match to TRBD1 (5 bases). The ends were cut back, 1 base at V and 1 base at J, with 7 bases in the middle. CDR1 and CDR2 (germline): MDHEN, SYDVKM. The CDR3 loop spans 14 amino acids. CDR3 DNA sequence: TGTGCCAGCAGTTTATTACAGGCGAACACTGAAGCTTTCTTT. Translation: CASSLLQANTEAFF.

V is TRBV29-1 and J is TRBJ1-1, with D tentatively TRBD1 (6 bases). The length of the CDR3 is 12 residues. Trimming left V 6 bases short and J 5 bases short, with 13 bases between. Germline V gene data show CDR1 as SQVTM and CDR2 as ANQGSEA. The CDR3 spells CSVAKTGTEAFF. CDR3 sequence (DNA): TGCAGCGTCGCCAAGACAGGAACTGAAGCTTTCTTT.

This clone occurred a few times. The genes are TRBV19 and TRBJ1-2; D unclear. Trimming stripped 6 bases from V and 3 bases from J, with 11 bases between. The CDR3 spans 13 residues. From germline, CDR1 is LNHDA and CDR2 SQIVND (reference sequence). CDR3 bases: TGTGCCAGTAGGTGGCCAGACTACTATGGCTACACCTTC. It specifies CASRWPDYYGYTF. Full variable domain (missing parts from reference TRBV19 and TRBJ1-2): DGGITQSPKYLFRKEGQNVTLSCEQNLNHDAMYWYRQDPGQGLRLIYYSQIVNDFQKGDIAEGYSVSREKKESFPLTVTSAQKNPTAFYLCASRWPDYYGYTFGSGTRLTVV.

V gene TRBV4-3 combines with J gene TRBJ2-3, with 8 bases that match TRBD2. The J segment lost 2 bases and the V segment lost 4 bases, leaving 8 bases of the junction unmatched. The CDR3 length is 16 residues. Germline V lookup: CDR1 LGHNA, CDR2 YSLEER. For the CDR3, the DNA is TGCGCCAGCAGCCGCGTAGCGGGGCCGATCACAGATACGCAGTATTTT. Translated: CASSRVAGPITDTQYF.

The rearrangement links TRBV5-6 to TRBJ1-2, with D uncertain. The CDR3 has 13 amino acids. Germline-derived CDR1 and CDR2 are SGHDT and YYEEEE. Trimming removed 0 bases at V and 7 bases at J, with 10 bases between. The DNA of the CDR3 is TGTGCCAGCAGCTTGGGGCTCGAAAGTGGCTACACCTTC. It codes for CASSLGLESGYTF.

The genes are TRBV30 and TRBJ2-5, with a tentative D call TRBD2 (5 bases). The CDR3 extends over 13 amino acids. The V gene lost 1 base and the J gene lost 7 bases, with 13 bases spanning the gap. Per the germline V gene, CDR1 is GTSNPN and CDR2 is SVGIG (reference sequence). This CDR3 reads CAWSGPRGATQYF. The CDR3 DNA sequence: TGTGCCTGGAGTGGGCCCCGGGGAGCGACCCAGTACTTC.

The CDR3 region has the DNA TGTGCCAGCAGTAGGACAGGGGGGGCCGCCAATGAGCAGTTCTTC. It codes for CASSRTGGAANEQFF. V gene TRBV6-6 combines with J gene TRBJ2-1; 10 nucleotides agree with TRBD1. The CDR3 is 15 amino acids. The germline V gene encodes CDR1 MNHNY and CDR2 SVGAGI (reference sequence). J was trimmed by 6 bases and V by 5 bases; bases with no gene match: 7.

The chain has TRBV5-3 and TRBJ1-1, with 8 bases aligning to TRBD1. TRBV5-3 is filed as an ORF, its function uncertain. The CDR3 loop spans 14 amino acids. V shed 5 bases, J shed 2 bases, and the junction held 5 bases outside the gene matches. CDR3 in amino acids: CARRPTGENTEAFF. In DNA, the CDR3 is TGTGCCAGAAGGCCGACAGGGGAAAACACTGAAGCTTTCTTT.

The chain is built from TRBV11-2 and TRBJ2-3; D ambiguous. Trimming shortened V by 1 base and J by 2 bases, and 10 bases separated the two germline ends. The CDR3 extends over 15 amino acids. The germline CDR1 and CDR2 sequences are SGHAT and FQNNGV. Here the CDR3 reads CASSLVPTPTDTQYF. The CDR3 DNA reads TGTGCCAGCAGCTTAGTACCCACTCCCACAGATACGCAGTATTTT.

This chain connects TRBV5-1 to TRBJ2-7; D might be TRBD1 (6 bases). The V end was cut by 0 bases, the J end by 5 bases, with 12 bases between. Looked up from germline, CDR1 is SGHRS and CDR2 is YFSETQ. There are 14 residues in the CDR3. The CDR3 here is CASSLAQGRHEQYF. CDR3 in DNA: TGCGCCAGCAGCTTGGCACAGGGTCGGCACGAGCAGTACTTC.

The rearrangement links TRBV18 to TRBJ2-7; 7 positions match TRBD2. V dropped 6 bases and J dropped 4; count of bases not matched to a gene: 12. CDR1 is KGHSH and CDR2 is LQKENI in the germline V gene. The CDR3 totals 15 residues. CDR3 loop: CASSRSSLGGYEQYV. CDR3 nucleotide sequence: TGTGCCAGCTCCCGATCCTCACTGGGGGGGTACGAGCAGTACGTC.

V usage is TRBV30 and J usage is TRBJ1-5; D is perhaps TRBD1 (5 bases). V gave up 1 base and J gave up 7 bases, with 14 bases separating them. CDR1 and CDR2 from the germline V gene are GTSNPN and SVGIG (reference sequence). The CDR3 length is 14 residues. CDR3 bases: TGTGCCTGGAGTGAGGGGCAGGGTTGGCAGCCCCAGCATTTT. Its translation is CAWSEGQGWQPQHF.

The DNA of the CDR3 is TGTGCCAGCAGTGAAGAGGGACAGCAGTATTTT. Its protein product is CASSEEGQQYF. The chain is built from TRBV6-1 and TRBJ2-3; weak D call: TRBD1 (6 bases). The CDR3 has 11 residues. Germline values: CDR1 MNHNS, CDR2 SASEGT. V was clipped by 1 base and J by 11 bases, with 7 bases between them.

This clone was found once. This chain connects TRBV18 to TRBJ2-1; 7 bases fit TRBD1. After removal of 2 bases from V and 5 bases from J, the junction contained 6 bases not matched to a gene. CDR1 and CDR2 (germline): KGHSH, LQKENI. The CDR3 is 15 residues long. CDR3 in DNA: TGTGCCAGCTCACCAGTATACGACAGGGACAATGAGCAGTTCTTC. This gives the protein CASSPVYDRDNEQFF.

The gene calls are TRBV6-5 and TRBJ1-2; D is undetermined. The CDR3 covers 13 residues. CDR1 MNHEY and CDR2 SVGAGI come from the germline V gene. V lost 6 bases and J lost 9, with 17 bases in between. CDR3 in amino acids: CASREGEYGSYTF. DNA of the CDR3: TGTGCCAGCAGAGAGGGAGAATATGGAAGCTACACCTTC.

The chain carries TRBV4-1 and TRBJ2-5; tentatively, D is TRBD1 (6 bases). The germline CDR1 and CDR2 sequences are MGHRA and YSYEKL. Trimming removed 5 bases from V and 2 bases from J, with 6 bases in between. This CDR3 spans 12 amino acids. The CDR3 coding sequence is TGCGCCAGCAGCGGACAGCAAGAGACCCAGTACTTC. Its translation is CASSGQQETQYF.

This chain joins TRBV19 and TRBJ1-1; unclear D gene. V shed 3 bases and J shed 3 bases, with 14 bases lying between them. In germline, CDR1 is LNHDA, CDR2 SQIVND (reference sequence). The CDR3 sequence is 15 residues long. CDR3 sequence (DNA): TGTGCCAGTAGTATCATATCCGGGGAGGACACTGAAGCTTTCTTT. It encodes CASSIISGEDTEAFF.

The chain links TRBV19 to TRBJ2-1, with 7 bases lining up with TRBD2. J was trimmed by 4 bases and V by 5 bases; bases with no gene match: 8. Germline values: CDR1 LNHDA, CDR2 SQIVND (reference sequence). This CDR3 spans 15 amino acids. The CDR3 DNA follows: TGTGCCAGTAGTTTGTCTAGCGGTGGGTACAATGAGCAGTTCTTC. Translating it yields CASSLSSGGYNEQFF.

The chain has TRBV5-1 and TRBJ2-1, with 10 bases lining up with TRBD2. There are 16 residues in the CDR3. The J segment lost 2 bases and the V segment lost 3 bases, leaving 5 bases of the junction unmatched. Looked up from germline, CDR1 is SGHRS and CDR2 is YFSETQ. The chain's CDR3 is CASSSASGRAYNEQFF. The CDR3 DNA reads TGCGCCAGCAGCTCGGCAAGCGGGAGGGCCTACAATGAGCAGTTCTTC.

The chain recombines TRBV12-3 or TRBV12-4 with TRBJ2-5, with D maybe TRBD2 (5 bases). The CDR3 is made up of 13 amino acids. V was clipped by 4 bases and J by 2 bases, with 8 bases between them. The CDR3 protein is CASSWEIQETQYF. The CDR3, as DNA: TGTGCCAGCAGTTGGGAGATTCAAGAGACCCAGTACTTC.